This T cell receptor beta chain comes out of a study of shared clonotypes between healthy human individuals. General study findings and limits: Few donors limited the genetic and exposure-history diversity represented. Clonotype sharing among donors was expected to depend on sequencing depth.

This clone was recorded at least ten times. Antigen specificity is unknown. This CDR3 has 14 amino acids. From germline, CDR1 is SQVTM and CDR2 ANQGSEA. The V and J ends lost 7 bases and 7 bases, in that order; junction bases with no gene match: 10. For every subset, genomic DNA was evenly distributed across several immunoSEQ plates. The team ran DNA from unsorted PBMCs on ten immunoSEQ deep assay plates for sequencing. Produced via immunoSEQ multiplex PCR; TCRdb's table is partial and in-frame only. The profile shows fewer than 650,000 clones, 70% to 80% of them singletons. The chain links TRBV29-1 to TRBJ1-5; 10 nucleotides align to TRBD1. Sequenced material: PBMCs. This TCR was sampled from a woman in her thirties or forties in good health. Some clones in this sample may be carry-over from other donors' samples. The CDR3 sequence is CSAPGQGKEQPQHF. The CDR3 DNA follows: TGCAGCGCCCCGGGACAGGGGAAGGAACAGCCCCAGCATTTT.